This T cell receptor (beta chain) was retrieved from a study of graft-versus-host responses after intestinal transplantation. Study in general: Each transplant was multivisceral, liver-intestinal, or isolated intestinal. All recipients got anti-thymocyte globulin induction, then tacrolimus and steroids for roughly three years.

TCRdb's table, derived via immunoSEQ multiplex PCR, lists solely in-frame clones and lacks some. The table lists 35,000 to 45,000 clones, 75% to 95% of them singletons. Germline lookup yields CDR1 LNHNV and CDR2 YYDKDF (reference sequence). This CDR3 has 17 residues. Trimming removed 1 base from V and 1 base from J; junction bases left unmatched: 9. The material was PBMCs, obtained 524 days after transplant. The chain employs TRBV15 and TRBJ2-7; 8 bases are shared with TRBD1. The source of this sequence is a human patient who received an intestinal transplant, so some T cells may come from the graft donor. The CDR3: CATSRGPDRGPSYEQYF. DNA for the CDR3: TGTGCCACCAGCAGAGGTCCCGACAGGGGTCCATCCTACGAGCAGTACTTC.